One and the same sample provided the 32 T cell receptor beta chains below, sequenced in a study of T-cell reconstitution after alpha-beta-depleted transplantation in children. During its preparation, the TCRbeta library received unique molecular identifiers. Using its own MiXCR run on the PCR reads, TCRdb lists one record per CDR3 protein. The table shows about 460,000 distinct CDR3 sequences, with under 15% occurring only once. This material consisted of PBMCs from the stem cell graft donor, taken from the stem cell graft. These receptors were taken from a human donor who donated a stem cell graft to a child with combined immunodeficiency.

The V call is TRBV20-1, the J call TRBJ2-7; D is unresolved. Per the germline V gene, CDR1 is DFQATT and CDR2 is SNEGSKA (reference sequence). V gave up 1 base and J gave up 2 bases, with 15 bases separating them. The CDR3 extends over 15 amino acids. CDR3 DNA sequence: TGCAGTGCTAGAGCCAAGACCTTACCACCCTACGAGCAGTACTTC. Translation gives CSARAKTLPPYEQYF.

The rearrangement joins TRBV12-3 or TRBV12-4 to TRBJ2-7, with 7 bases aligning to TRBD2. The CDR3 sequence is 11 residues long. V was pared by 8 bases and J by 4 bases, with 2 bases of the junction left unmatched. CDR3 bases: TGTGCCAGCGGGGGGGGGTACGAGCAGTACTTC. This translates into CASGGGYEQYF.

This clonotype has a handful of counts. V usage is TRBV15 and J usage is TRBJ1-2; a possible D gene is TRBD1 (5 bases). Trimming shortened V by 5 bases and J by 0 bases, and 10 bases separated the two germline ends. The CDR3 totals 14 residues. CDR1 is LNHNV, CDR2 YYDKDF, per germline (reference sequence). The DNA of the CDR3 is TGTGCCACCAGCCCGGGACTTCCTAACTATGGCTACACCTTC. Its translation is CATSPGLPNYGYTF. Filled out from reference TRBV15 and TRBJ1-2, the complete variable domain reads DAMVIQNPRYQVTQFGKPVTLSCSQTLNHNVMYWYQQKSSQAPKLLFHYYDKDFNNEADTPDNFQSRRPNTSFCFLDIRSPGLGDTAMYLCATSPGLPNYGYTFGSGTRLTVV.

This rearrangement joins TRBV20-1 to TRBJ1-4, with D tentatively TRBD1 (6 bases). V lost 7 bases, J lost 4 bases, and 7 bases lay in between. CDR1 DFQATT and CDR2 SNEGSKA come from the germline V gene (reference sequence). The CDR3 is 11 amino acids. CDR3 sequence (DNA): TGCAGTGTGGACAGTAATGAAAAACTGTTTTTT. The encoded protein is CSVDSNEKLFF.

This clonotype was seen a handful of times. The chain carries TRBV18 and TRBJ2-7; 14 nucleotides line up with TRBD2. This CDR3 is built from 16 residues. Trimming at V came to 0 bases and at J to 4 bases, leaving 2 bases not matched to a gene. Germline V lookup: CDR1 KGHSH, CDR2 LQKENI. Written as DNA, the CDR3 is TGTGCCAGCTCACCACCGGGACTAGCGGGAGTGTACGAGCAGTACTTC. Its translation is CASSPPGLAGVYEQYF.

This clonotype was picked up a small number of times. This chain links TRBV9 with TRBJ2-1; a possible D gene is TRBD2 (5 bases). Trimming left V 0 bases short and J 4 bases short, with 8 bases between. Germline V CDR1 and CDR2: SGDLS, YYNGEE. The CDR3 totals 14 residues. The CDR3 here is CASSVGGEYNEQFF. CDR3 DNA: TGTGCCAGCAGCGTAGGTGGGGAGTACAATGAGCAGTTCTTC. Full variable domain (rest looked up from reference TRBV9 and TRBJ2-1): DSGVTQTPKHLITATGQRVTLRCSPRSGDLSVYWYQQSLDQGLQFLIQYYNGEERAKGNILERFSAQQFPDLHSELNLSSLELGDSALYFCASSVGGEYNEQFFGPGTRLTVL.

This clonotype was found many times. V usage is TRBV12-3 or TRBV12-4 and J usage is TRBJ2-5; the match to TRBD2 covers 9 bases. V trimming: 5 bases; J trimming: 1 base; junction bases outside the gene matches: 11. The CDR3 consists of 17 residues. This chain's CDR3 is CASSPGLATYLQETQYF. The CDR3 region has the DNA TGTGCCAGCAGTCCCGGACTAGCGACTTATCTCCAAGAGACCCAGTACTTC.

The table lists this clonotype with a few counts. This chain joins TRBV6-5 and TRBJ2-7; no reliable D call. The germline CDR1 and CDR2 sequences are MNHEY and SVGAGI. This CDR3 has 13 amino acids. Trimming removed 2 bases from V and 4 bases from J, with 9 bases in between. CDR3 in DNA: TGTGCCAGCAGTTACAATGTCGGGTACGAGCAGTACTTC. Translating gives CASSYNVGYEQYF.

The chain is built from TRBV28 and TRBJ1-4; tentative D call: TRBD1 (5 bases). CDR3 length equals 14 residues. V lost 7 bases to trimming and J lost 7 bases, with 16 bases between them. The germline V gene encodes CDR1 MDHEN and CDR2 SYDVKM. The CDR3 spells CASTWGGISEKLFF. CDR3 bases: TGTGCCAGCACCTGGGGGGGGATTAGTGAAAAACTGTTTTTT. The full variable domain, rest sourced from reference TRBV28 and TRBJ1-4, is DVKVTQSSRYLVKRTGEKVFLECVQDMDHENMFWYRQDPGLGLRLIYFSYDVKMKEKGDIPEGYSVSREKKERFSLILESASTNQTSMYLCASTWGGISEKLFFGSGTQLSVL.

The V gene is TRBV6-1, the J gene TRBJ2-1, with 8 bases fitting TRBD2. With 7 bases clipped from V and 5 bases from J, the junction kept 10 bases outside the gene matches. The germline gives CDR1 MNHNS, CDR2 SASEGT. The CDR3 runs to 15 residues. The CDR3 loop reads CASMDGRGAHNEQFF. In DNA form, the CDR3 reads TGTGCCAGCATGGACGGGAGGGGTGCTCACAATGAGCAGTTCTTC.

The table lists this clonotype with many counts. The CDR3 DNA reads as TGTGCCACCAGTGATTTCTCTCAGACAGCGGCAGATACGCAGTATTTT. This encodes CATSDFSQTAADTQYF. V and J are TRBV24-1 and TRBJ2-3, with D tentatively TRBD1 or TRBD2 (5 bases each). Germline lookup yields CDR1 KGHDR and CDR2 SFDVKD. The V end lost 1 base, the J end lost 4 bases, and 14 bases lay between the germline ends. The CDR3 has 16 amino acids.

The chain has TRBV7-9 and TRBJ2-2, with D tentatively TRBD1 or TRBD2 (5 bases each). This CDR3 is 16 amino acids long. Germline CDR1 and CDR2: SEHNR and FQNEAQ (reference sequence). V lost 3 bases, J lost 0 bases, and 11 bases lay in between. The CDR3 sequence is CASSFPGRSNTGELFF. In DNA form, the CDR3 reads TGTGCCAGCAGCTTCCCGGGACGGTCGAACACCGGGGAGCTGTTTTTT.

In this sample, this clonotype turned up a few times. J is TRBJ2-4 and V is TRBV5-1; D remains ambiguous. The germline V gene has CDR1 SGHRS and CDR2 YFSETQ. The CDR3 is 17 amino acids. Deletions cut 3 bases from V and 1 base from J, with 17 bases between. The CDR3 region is CASSSTWIKTAKNIQYF. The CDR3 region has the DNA TGCGCCAGCAGCTCGACTTGGATTAAAACGGCCAAAAACATTCAGTACTTC.

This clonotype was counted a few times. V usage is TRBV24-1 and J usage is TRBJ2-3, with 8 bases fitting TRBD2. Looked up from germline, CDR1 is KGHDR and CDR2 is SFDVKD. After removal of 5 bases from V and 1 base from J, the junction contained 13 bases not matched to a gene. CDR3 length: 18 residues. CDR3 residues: CATSGLLRAGDRTDTQYF. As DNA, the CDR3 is TGTGCCACCAGTGGCCTCCTTAGAGCGGGAGATCGCACAGATACGCAGTATTTT.

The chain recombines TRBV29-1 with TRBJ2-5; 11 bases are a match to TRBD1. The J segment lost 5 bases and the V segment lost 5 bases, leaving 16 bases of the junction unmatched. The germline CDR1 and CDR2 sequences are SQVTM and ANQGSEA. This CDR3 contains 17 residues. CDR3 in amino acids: CSVWTGGSPRYGETQYF. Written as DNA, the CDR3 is TGCAGCGTTTGGACAGGGGGCAGCCCGAGGTATGGGGAGACCCAGTACTTC. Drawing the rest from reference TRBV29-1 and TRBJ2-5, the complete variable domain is SAVISQKPSRDICQRGTSLTIQCQVDSQVTMMFWYRQQPGQSLTLIATANQGSEATYESGFVIDKFPISRPNLTFSTLTVSNMSPEDSSIYLCSVWTGGSPRYGETQYFGPGTRLLVL.

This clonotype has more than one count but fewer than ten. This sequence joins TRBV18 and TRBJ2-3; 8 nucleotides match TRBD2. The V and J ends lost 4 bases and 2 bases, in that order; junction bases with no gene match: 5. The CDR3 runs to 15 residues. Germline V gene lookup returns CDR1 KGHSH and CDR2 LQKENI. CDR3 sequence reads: CASSLQRGSTDTQYF. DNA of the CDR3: TGTGCCAGCTCACTGCAGCGGGGGTCCACAGATACGCAGTATTTT.

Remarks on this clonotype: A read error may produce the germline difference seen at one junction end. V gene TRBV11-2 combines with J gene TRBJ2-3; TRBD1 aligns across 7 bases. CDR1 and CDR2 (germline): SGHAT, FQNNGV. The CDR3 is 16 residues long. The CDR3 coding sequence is TGTGCCAGCTGCTTAGAACTTGGGACAGCCACAGATACGCAGTATTTT. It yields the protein CASCLELGTATDTQYF. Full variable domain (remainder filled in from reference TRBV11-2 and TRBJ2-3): EAGVAQSPRYKIIEKRQSVAFWCNPISGHATLYWYQQILGQGPKLLIQFQNNGVVDDSQLPKDRFSAERLKGVDSTLKIQPAKLEDSAVYLCASCLELGTATDTQYFGPGTRLTVL.

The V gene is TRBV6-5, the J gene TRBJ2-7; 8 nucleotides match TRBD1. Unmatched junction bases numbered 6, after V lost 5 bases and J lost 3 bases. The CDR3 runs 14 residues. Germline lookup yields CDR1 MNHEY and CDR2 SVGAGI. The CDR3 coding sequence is TGTGCCAGCAGTCTGCGGGACAGGTTCTACGAGCAGTACTTC. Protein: CASSLRDRFYEQYF.

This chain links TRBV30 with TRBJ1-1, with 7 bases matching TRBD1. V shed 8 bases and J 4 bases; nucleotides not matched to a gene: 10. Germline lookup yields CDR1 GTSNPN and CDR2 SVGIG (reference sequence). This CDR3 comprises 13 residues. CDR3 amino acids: CAMGRGLGTEAFF. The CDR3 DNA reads TGTGCCATGGGGAGGGGGCTGGGCACTGAAGCTTTCTTT.

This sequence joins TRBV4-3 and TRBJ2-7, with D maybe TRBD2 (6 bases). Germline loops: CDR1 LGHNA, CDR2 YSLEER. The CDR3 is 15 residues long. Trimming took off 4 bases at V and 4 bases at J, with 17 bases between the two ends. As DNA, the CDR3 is TGCGCCAGCAGCCGGGAGGCAACGGCACTATACGAGCAGTACTTC. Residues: CASSREATALYEQYF.

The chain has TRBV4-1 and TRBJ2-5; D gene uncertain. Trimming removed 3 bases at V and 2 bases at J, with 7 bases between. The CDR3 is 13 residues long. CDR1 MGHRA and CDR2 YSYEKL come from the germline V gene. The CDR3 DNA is TGCGCCAGCAGCCAGGCCCTACAAGAGACCCAGTACTTC. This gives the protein CASSQALQETQYF.

The CDR3, as DNA: TGTGCCAGCAGCCCAGGCCCAGGCTACGAGCAGTACTTC. Translation: CASSPGPGYEQYF. The V call is TRBV12-3 or TRBV12-4, the J call TRBJ2-7; D is unresolved. V lost 6 bases and J lost 3, with 12 bases in between. The CDR3 contains 13 residues.

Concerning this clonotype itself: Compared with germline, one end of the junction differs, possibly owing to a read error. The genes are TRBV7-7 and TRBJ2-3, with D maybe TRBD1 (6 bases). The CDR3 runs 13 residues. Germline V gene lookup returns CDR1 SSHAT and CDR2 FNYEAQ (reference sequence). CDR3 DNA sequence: TGTGCTAGCAGCTTAGTGGGACATGATACGCAGTATTTT. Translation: CASSLVGHDTQYF.

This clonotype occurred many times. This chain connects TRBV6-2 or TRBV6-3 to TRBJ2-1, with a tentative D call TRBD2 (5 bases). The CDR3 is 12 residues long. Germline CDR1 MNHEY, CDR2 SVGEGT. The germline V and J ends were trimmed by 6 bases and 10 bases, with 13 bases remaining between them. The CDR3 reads CASRPPGSEQFF. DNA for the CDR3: TGTGCCAGCAGACCTCCGGGATCGGAGCAGTTCTTC.

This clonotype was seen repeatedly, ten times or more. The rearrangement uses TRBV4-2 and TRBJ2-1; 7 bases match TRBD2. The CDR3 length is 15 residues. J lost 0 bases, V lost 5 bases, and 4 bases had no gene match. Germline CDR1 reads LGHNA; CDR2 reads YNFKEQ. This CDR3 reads CASSGGEGSYNEQFF. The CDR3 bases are TGTGCCAGCAGCGGGGGGGAGGGCTCCTACAATGAGCAGTTCTTC.

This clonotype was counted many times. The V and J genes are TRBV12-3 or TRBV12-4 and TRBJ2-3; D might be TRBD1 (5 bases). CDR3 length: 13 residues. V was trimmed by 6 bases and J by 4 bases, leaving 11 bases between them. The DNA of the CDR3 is TGTGCCAGCAGCCCAGGGTTCGCAGATACGCAGTATTTT. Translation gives CASSPGFADTQYF.

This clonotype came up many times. The CDR3 reads CSVSNPGLAGGPTGELFF. As DNA, the CDR3 is TGCAGCGTTAGTAATCCGGGACTAGCGGGAGGCCCAACCGGGGAGCTGTTTTTT. The chain uses TRBV29-1 and TRBJ2-2; 15 bases are a match to TRBD2. The germline gives CDR1 SQVTM, CDR2 ANQGSEA. The CDR3 contains 18 residues. J lost 5 bases, V lost 5 bases, and 12 bases had no gene match.

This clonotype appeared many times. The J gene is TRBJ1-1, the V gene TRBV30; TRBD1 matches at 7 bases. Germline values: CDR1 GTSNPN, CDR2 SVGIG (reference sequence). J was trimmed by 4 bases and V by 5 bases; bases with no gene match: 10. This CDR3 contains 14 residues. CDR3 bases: TGTGCCTGGGTCCCCGGGACAGCCGGCACTGAAGCTTTCTTT. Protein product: CAWVPGTAGTEAFF. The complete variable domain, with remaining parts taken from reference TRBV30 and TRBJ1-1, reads SQTIHQWPATLVQPVGSPLSLECTVEGTSNPNLYWYRQAAGRGLQLLFYSVGIGQISSEVPQNLSASRPQDRQFILSSKKLLLSDSGFYLCAWVPGTAGTEAFFGQGTRLTVV.

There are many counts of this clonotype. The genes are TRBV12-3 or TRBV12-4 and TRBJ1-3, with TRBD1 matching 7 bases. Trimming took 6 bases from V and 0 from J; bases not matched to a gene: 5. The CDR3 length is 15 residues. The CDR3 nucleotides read TGTGCCAGCAGAGAGGACAGGAGCTCTGGAAACACCATATATTTT. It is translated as CASREDRSSGNTIYF.

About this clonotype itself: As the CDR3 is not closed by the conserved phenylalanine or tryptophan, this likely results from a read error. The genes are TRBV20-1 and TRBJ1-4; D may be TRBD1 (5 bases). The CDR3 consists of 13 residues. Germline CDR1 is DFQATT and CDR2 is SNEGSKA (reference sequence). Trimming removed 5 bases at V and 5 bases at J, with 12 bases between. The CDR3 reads CSAPGTGNEKLFL. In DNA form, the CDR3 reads TGCAGTGCTCCTGGGACGGGGAATGAAAAACTGTTTCTT.

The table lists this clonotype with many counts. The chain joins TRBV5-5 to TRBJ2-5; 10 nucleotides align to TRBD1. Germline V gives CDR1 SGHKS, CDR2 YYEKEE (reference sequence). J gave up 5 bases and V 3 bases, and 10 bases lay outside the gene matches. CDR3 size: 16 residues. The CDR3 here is CASSYRDRGFMETQYF. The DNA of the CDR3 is TGTGCCAGCAGCTACCGGGACAGGGGTTTTATGGAGACCCAGTACTTC.

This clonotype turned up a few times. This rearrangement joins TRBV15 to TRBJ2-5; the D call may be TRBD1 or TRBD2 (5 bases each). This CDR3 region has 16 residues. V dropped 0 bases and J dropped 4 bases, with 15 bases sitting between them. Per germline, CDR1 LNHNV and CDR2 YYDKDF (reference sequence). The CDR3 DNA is TGTGCCACCAGCAGAGATTTGGGCAGGGAGACAGAGACCCAGTACTTC. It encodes CATSRDLGRETETQYF. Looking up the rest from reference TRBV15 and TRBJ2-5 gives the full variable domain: DAMVIQNPRYQVTQFGKPVTLSCSQTLNHNVMYWYQQKSSQAPKLLFHYYDKDFNNEADTPDNFQSRRPNTSFCFLDIRSPGLGDTAMYLCATSRDLGRETETQYFGPGTRLLVL.